This T cell receptor (beta chain) emerged from a study of T cell repertoires in cytomegalovirus infection. This clonotype was counted many times. The CDR3 runs to 15 residues. V gave up 6 bases and J gave up 3 bases, with 17 bases separating them. TCRdb re-called the reads with MiXCR, one entry per CDR3 protein. Of around 280,000 distinct CDR3 sequences in the sample, 8% to 10% were seen once. V gene TRBV12-3 or TRBV12-4 combines with J gene TRBJ1-1, with D possibly being TRBD1 (6 bases). Sequenced input: PBMCs. The clonotype was recovered from a human donor in good health (CMV status not recorded). Some clones in this sample may be carry-over from other donors' samples. The CDR3 sequence is CASSARGGGYTEAFF. CDR3 bases: TGTGCCAGCAGCGCCCGAGGGGGGGGGTACACTGAAGCTTTCTTT.